Shown below are 9 T cell receptor beta chains from a single sample sequenced in a study of T cell responses to AZD1222 COVID-19 vaccine. Method: immunoSEQ multiplex PCR; TCRdb's copy keeps in-frame clones and lacks some. Counted here are about 180,000 clones, 80% to 95% occurring once; the ten biggest clones make up 1.5% to 2%. The starting material was peripheral blood, obtained 28 days after the second AZD1222 dose. These TCRs come from an adult who received the AZD1222 COVID-19 vaccine.

The V call is TRBV9, the J call TRBJ2-7; D not resolved. The CDR3 consists of 15 residues. V was pared by 3 bases and J by 0 bases, with 13 bases between. The germline V gene has CDR1 SGDLS and CDR2 YYNGEE. In DNA, the CDR3 is TGTGCCAGCAGCGCTTCGACGTCCAGCTCCTACGAGCAGTACTTC. Translated: CASSASTSSSYEQYF.

V usage is TRBV28 and J usage is TRBJ2-7; 8 bases line up with TRBD2. The CDR3 has 14 residues. Germline CDR1 and CDR2: MDHEN and SYDVKM. The V gene end was trimmed by 11 bases and the J gene end by 4 bases; junction bases not matched to a gene: 13. The CDR3 DNA reads TGTGCCGGCGCTTCGACGGGACTAGGGTACGAGCAGTACTTC. This sequence encodes CAGASTGLGYEQYF.

This chain links TRBV3-1 (or the pseudogene TRBV3-2) with TRBJ1-6; D possibly corresponds to TRBD1 (6 bases). Germline loops: CDR1 LGHDT, CDR2 YNNKEL (reference sequence). The CDR3 is 15 amino acids. V lost 3 bases to trimming and J lost 5 bases, with 11 bases between them. CDR3 in amino acids: CASSHLDRDNSPLHF. CDR3 nucleotides: TGTGCCAGCAGCCATCTGGACAGAGATAATTCACCCCTCCACTTT.

The chain has TRBV3-1 (or the pseudogene TRBV3-2) and TRBJ1-1, with 10 bases matching TRBD1. This CDR3 contains 14 residues. With V trimmed by 3 bases and J by 11 bases, 9 bases remained unmatched. CDR1 and CDR2 (germline): LGHDT, YNNKEL (reference sequence). CDR3 sequence (DNA): TGTGCCAGCAGCCAGTTCAACCGGGACAGGGGTGCTTTCTTT. Translated, it gives CASSQFNRDRGAFF.

This chain connects TRBV27 to TRBJ1-5; maybe TRBD1 (5 bases). CDR3 length: 15 residues. V was clipped by 7 bases and J by 7 bases, with 20 bases between them. Looked up from germline, CDR1 is MNHEY and CDR2 is SMNVEV (reference sequence). This chain's CDR3 is CASTSISEGPQPQHF. CDR3 DNA sequence: TGTGCCAGCACCTCGATTTCTGAGGGACCCCAGCCCCAGCATTTT.

In DNA form, the CDR3 reads TGTGCCAGCAGCCCACCTAGGGAGCAGAACACAGATACGCAGTATTTT. Protein: CASSPPREQNTDTQYF. J is TRBJ2-3 and V is TRBV9; possibly TRBD2 for D (5 bases). Germline V CDR1 and CDR2: SGDLS, YYNGEE. The CDR3 loop spans 16 amino acids. The germline V and J ends were trimmed by 4 bases and 2 bases, with 17 bases remaining between them.

V is TRBV29-1 and J is TRBJ1-2, with TRBD1 as a possible D gene (5 bases). The germline CDR1 and CDR2 sequences are SQVTM and ANQGSEA. V was trimmed by 0 bases and J by 9 bases, leaving 14 bases between them. The CDR3 has 13 amino acids. The CDR3 sequence is CSVEEDPGRSYTF. CDR3 nucleotides: TGCAGCGTTGAAGAGGACCCAGGGAGGAGCTACACCTTC. Using reference TRBV29-1 and TRBJ1-2 for the parts outside the CDR3, the full variable domain is SAVISQKPSRDICQRGTSLTIQCQVDSQVTMMFWYRQQPGQSLTLIATANQGSEATYESGFVIDKFPISRPNLTFSTLTVSNMSPEDSSIYLCSVEEDPGRSYTFGSGTRLTVV.

The V gene is TRBV27, the J gene TRBJ1-4, with D possibly matching TRBD1 (6 bases). Germline V lookup: CDR1 MNHEY, CDR2 SMNVEV (reference sequence). The CDR3 covers 18 residues. V lost 7 bases, J lost 0 bases, and 21 bases lay in between. CDR3 sequence reads: CASTLREDRSATNEKLFF. The CDR3 bases are TGTGCCAGCACCCTAAGAGAGGACAGATCTGCAACTAATGAAAAACTGTTTTTT.

V usage is TRBV24-1 and J usage is TRBJ2-3; 12 bases fit TRBD2. CDR1 is KGHDR, CDR2 SFDVKD, per germline. The V and J ends lost 0 bases and 5 bases, in that order; junction bases with no gene match: 8. The CDR3 has 18 amino acids. The CDR3 sequence: CATSDLPSGRAFEDTQYF. Here the CDR3 DNA reads TGTGCCACCAGTGATTTGCCTAGCGGGAGGGCCTTTGAAGATACGCAGTATTTT.